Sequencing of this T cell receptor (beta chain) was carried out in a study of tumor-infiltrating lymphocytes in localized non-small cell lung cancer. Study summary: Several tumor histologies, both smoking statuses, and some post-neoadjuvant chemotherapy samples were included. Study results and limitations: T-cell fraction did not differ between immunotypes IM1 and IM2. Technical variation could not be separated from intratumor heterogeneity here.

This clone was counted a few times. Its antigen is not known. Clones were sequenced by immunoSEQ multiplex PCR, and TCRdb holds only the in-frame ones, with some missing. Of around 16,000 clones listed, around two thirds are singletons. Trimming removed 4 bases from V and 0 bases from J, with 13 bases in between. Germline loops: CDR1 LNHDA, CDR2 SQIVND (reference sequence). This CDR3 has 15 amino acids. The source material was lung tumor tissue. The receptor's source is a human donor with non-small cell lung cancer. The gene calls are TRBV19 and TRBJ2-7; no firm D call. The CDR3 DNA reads TGTGCCAGTAGTAACCTCCCGCAGATCTCCTACGAGCAGTACTTC. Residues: CASSNLPQISYEQYF.